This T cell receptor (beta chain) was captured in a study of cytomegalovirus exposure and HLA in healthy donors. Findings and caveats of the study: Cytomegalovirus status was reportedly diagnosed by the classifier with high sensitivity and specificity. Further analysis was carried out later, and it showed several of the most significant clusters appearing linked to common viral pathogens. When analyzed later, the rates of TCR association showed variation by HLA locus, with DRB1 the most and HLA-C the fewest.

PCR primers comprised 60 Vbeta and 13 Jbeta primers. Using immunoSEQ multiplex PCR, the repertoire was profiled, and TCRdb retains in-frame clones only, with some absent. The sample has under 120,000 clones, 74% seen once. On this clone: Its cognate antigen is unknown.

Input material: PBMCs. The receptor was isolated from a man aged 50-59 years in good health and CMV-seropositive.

CDR3 nucleotide sequence: TGTGCCAGCAGCCTGAGCGGGAGAATGGTGGAGACCCAGTACTTC. Translation: CASSLSGRMVETQYF. The chain combines TRBV7-2 with TRBJ2-5, with 8 bases matching TRBD2. The junction had 10 bases not matched to a gene; V was cut back by 5 bases and J by 5 bases. The CDR3 runs to 15 residues. CDR1 is SGHTA, CDR2 FQGNSA, per germline.